Sequencing of this TCR beta chain was carried out in a study of T cells after posttransplantation cyclophosphamide. Points from the study as a whole: Later blood repertoires were often dominated by clones from the donor CD8+ memory compartment. Tissue-infiltrating T cells from skin or gut overlapped little with blood T cells.

This CDR3 region has 19 residues. V dropped 1 base and J dropped 6; count of bases not matched to a gene: 17. Germline V gene data show CDR1 as MDHEN and CDR2 as SYDVKM. Comment on this clone: What it binds is unknown.

This table comes from immunoSEQ multiplex PCR, and its TCRdb copy is limited to in-frame clones, with some not included. The sample shows approximately 47,000 clones, 92% of them seen only once. The sequencing input was PBMCs. The origin of this receptor is a woman in her forties or fifties in good health and a related stem cell transplant donor. The J gene is TRBJ2-1, the V gene TRBV28, with 8 bases that match TRBD2. CDR3 sequence reads: CASSLSPSRGATRLNEQFF. The CDR3 coding sequence is TGTGCCAGCAGTTTATCCCCCTCGCGGGGGGCGACTCGGCTCAATGAGCAGTTCTTC.